The 8 T cell receptor beta chains below all came from one sample that was sequenced in a study of brain T cells in children with intractable seizures. Assay used: immunoSEQ multiplex PCR; TCRdb lists only in-frame clones, some missing. The profile covers around 100,000 clones, with approximately 94% appearing a single time and more than 3% taken by the ten largest. This specimen consisted of peripheral blood, obtained at surgery. All receptors come from a boy younger than two with hemimegalencephaly and intractable seizures.

The CDR3 loop reads CASSRQGSRELFF. As DNA, the CDR3 is TGTGCCAGCAGCCGCCAGGGGAGCCGGGAGCTGTTTTTT. This rearrangement joins TRBV13 to TRBJ2-2; perhaps TRBD1 as D (6 bases). The CDR3 covers 13 residues. The germline V and J ends were trimmed by 5 bases and 9 bases, with 13 bases remaining between them. The V gene's germline CDR1 is PRHDT and CDR2 FYEKMQ (reference sequence).

V usage is TRBV13 and J usage is TRBJ2-1; possible D gene TRBD2, 7 bases. The CDR3 spans 16 residues. V was cut by 4 bases and J by 0 bases, with 13 bases left in between. Germline-derived CDR1 and CDR2 are PRHDT and FYEKMQ (reference sequence). The CDR3 nucleotides read TGTGCCAGCAGCTCGACCGGGGGGCCCTCCTACAATGAGCAGTTCTTC. Translated, it gives CASSSTGGPSYNEQFF.

The chain uses TRBV7-2 and TRBJ1-2; D is perhaps TRBD1 (5 bases). This CDR3 spans 19 amino acids. Germline loops: CDR1 SGHTA, CDR2 FQGNSA. The germline V and J ends were trimmed by 3 bases and 1 base, with 24 bases remaining between them. CDR3 nucleotides: TGTGCCAGCAGCTTCCCCTCAAGGGGTGAGGACCTCTATAACTATGGCTACACCTTC. This sequence encodes CASSFPSRGEDLYNYGYTF.

The genes are TRBV3-1 (or the pseudogene TRBV3-2) and TRBJ1-2; D not resolved. Trimming removed 1 base from V and 4 bases from J, with 10 bases in between. This CDR3 contains 14 residues. Germline CDR1 is LGHDT and CDR2 is YNNKEL (reference sequence). The DNA for the CDR3 is TGTGCCAGCAGCCAAGGCACGGGAGGCTATGGCTACACCTTC. Translated, it gives CASSQGTGGYGYTF.

The chain is built from TRBV19 and TRBJ2-7; 12 bases align to TRBD2. The germline gives CDR1 LNHDA, CDR2 SQIVND (reference sequence). J was trimmed by 3 bases and V by 5 bases; bases with no gene match: 8. The CDR3 has 16 amino acids. CDR3 region: CASSALTSGGIYEQYF. The CDR3, as DNA: TGTGCCAGTAGTGCGCTGACTAGCGGGGGCATCTACGAGCAGTACTTC.

This chain joins TRBV5-4 and TRBJ2-7; 11 bases line up with TRBD2. J was trimmed by 7 bases and V by 1 base; bases with no gene match: 4. CDR1 is SGHNT, CDR2 YYREEE, per germline (reference sequence). The CDR3 has 14 amino acids. CDR3 coding DNA: TGTGCCAGCAGCTTGACTAGCGGGAGAGAGGAGCAGTACTTC. Translated, it gives CASSLTSGREEQYF. Drawing the rest from reference TRBV5-4 and TRBJ2-7, the complete variable domain is ETGVTQSPTHLIKTRGQQVTLRCSSQSGHNTVSWYQQALGQGPQFIFQYYREEENGRGNFPPRFSGLQFPNYSSELNVNALELDDSALYLCASSLTSGREEQYFGPGTRLTVT.

The rearrangement uses TRBV6-1 and TRBJ2-6; no definite D call. CDR3 length: 15 amino acids. Trimming took off 0 bases at V and 2 bases at J, with 5 bases between the two ends. CDR1 is MNHNS, CDR2 SASEGT, per germline. The CDR3 protein is CASSEAWAGANVLTF. The CDR3 DNA reads TGTGCCAGCAGTGAAGCTTGGGCTGGGGCCAACGTCCTGACTTTC.

This rearrangement joins TRBV5-1 to TRBJ2-1; TRBD2 aligns across 13 bases. The V gene end was trimmed by 3 bases and the J gene end by 2 bases; junction bases not matched to a gene: 2. The germline gives CDR1 SGHRS, CDR2 YFSETQ. The CDR3 consists of 16 residues. CDR3 sequence reads: CASSSGTSGTYNEQFF. The CDR3 DNA reads TGCGCCAGCAGCTCGGGGACTAGCGGGACCTACAATGAGCAGTTCTTC.